The clone carrying this T cell receptor beta chain showed up just once. Its antigen is unidentified. This entry is derived from a study of CD8+CD57+ T cells in acquired aplastic anemia. Study-level background: Sorted CD4+ and CD8+ cells yielded DNA averaging around 3.2 ug.

General study findings and limits: Any difference that existed in CD8+ Simpson's diversity between patients and controls was not significant. Researchers report that around 31 CD8+ CDR3 sequences appeared in both patients and controls.

Profiling that covered TCR beta VDJ and CDR3 relied on genomic DNA as its template. TCRdb called the reads again in MiXCR, with one record for every CDR3 protein. The sample holds over 150,000 distinct CDR3 sequences, roughly 65% seen once. For sequencing, patients were chosen who had shown expansion of CD8+CD57+ cells by flow cytometry. Blood came from patients not yet given any therapy. The CDR3 extends over 16 amino acids. The germline V gene has CDR1 SQVTM and CDR2 ANQGSEA. Trimming took 3 bases from V and 4 from J; bases not matched to a gene: 8. The V gene is TRBV29-1, the J gene TRBJ2-2, with 10 positions matching TRBD2. This TCR was recovered from a human donor with aplastic anemia. Sequencing was performed on sorted CD4+, CD8+, or CD8+CD57+ T cells (not recorded which) from PBMCs. The CDR3 DNA is TGCAGCGTTGAGGTAGTAGCGGGGGGCAGCACCGGGGAGCTGTTTTTT. Its translation is CSVEVVAGGSTGELFF.